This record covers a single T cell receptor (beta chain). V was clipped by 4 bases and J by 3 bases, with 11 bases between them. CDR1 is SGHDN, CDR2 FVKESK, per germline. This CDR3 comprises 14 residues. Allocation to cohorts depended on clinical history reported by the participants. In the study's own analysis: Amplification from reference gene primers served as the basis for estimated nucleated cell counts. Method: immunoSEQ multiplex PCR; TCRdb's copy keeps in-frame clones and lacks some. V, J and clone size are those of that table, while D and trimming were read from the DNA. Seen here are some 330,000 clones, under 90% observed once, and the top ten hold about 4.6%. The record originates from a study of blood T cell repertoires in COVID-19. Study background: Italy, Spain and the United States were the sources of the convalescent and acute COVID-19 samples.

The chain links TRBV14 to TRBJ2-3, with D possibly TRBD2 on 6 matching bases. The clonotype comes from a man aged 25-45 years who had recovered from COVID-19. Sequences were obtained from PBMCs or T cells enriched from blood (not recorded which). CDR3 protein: CASSRLGTTDTQYF. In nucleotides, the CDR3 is TGTGCCAGCAGCCGACTCGGGACTACAGATACGCAGTATTTT.